Each of the 2 T cell receptor beta chains below was sequenced from the same sample in a study of Graves' ophthalmopathy and Graves' hyperthyroidism. Amplification targeted the TCR beta CDR3 regions, with RNA transcripts as the source material. RT-PCR was first run with HTBI primers, then multiplex PCR in a second round. TCRdb ran MiXCR on the multiplex PCR reads and lists one entry per CDR3 protein. The top ten hold more than 5.5% of the sample, which has 680,000 or so distinct CDR3 sequences, about 20% seen once. Sequencing was done on a sample of peripheral blood. These receptors all come from a woman aged 18-35 years with stable Graves' hyperthyroidism. Some clones in this sample may be carry-over from other donors' samples.

This clonotype occurred many times. The chain joins TRBV19 to TRBJ1-2, with 12 bases that match TRBD1. Trimming removed 5 bases from V and 8 bases from J; junction bases left unmatched: 9. Germline loops: CDR1 LNHDA, CDR2 SQIVND (reference sequence). There are 15 residues in the CDR3. The CDR3 nucleotides are TGTGCCAGTAGTCTTCCGGGGGACAGGGGGCGCGGCTACACCTTC. It codes for CASSLPGDRGRGYTF.

This clonotype has just a few counts. This chain joins TRBV18 and TRBJ1-5, with D possibly being TRBD1 (6 bases). The CDR3 sequence is 15 residues long. V was trimmed by 3 bases and J by 0 bases, leaving 9 bases between them. Germline CDR1 and CDR2: KGHSH and LQKENI. The CDR3 loop reads CASSPDRNSNQPQHF. The CDR3 DNA follows: TGTGCCAGCTCACCGGACAGAAATAGCAATCAGCCCCAGCATTTT.